Below are 6 T cell receptor beta chains sequenced from a single sample in a study of cytomegalovirus exposure and HLA in healthy donors (dated by TCRdb to the late 2010s). Receptor libraries were prepared by the immunoSEQ multiplex PCR assay. The multiplex PCR relied on a mix of 60 forward primers for TCR Vbeta segments and 13 reverse primers for TCR Jbeta segments. TCRdb re-hosts the immuneACCESS table, in-frame sequences only. Its copies lack some clones; in the studies checked, an unresolved V gene accounts for under half of them, and the cause for the rest is not known. This sample lists some 150,000 clones; approximately 82% were detected once. The ten largest account for 1.5% of the sample. Sequencing was carried out using PBMCs. These receptors were taken from a man aged 35 to 55 in good health and CMV-seronegative.

The chain uses TRBV28 and TRBJ2-1; 14 bases align to TRBD2. The V and J ends lost 6 bases and 4 bases, in that order; junction bases with no gene match: 14. CDR3 size: 19 residues. The germline CDR1 and CDR2 sequences are MDHEN and SYDVKM. The CDR3 is CASSPSGLAGGQSYNEQFF. CDR3 DNA sequence: TGTGCCAGCAGCCCTAGTGGACTAGCGGGGGGCCAGTCGTACAATGAGCAGTTCTTC.

The chain couples TRBV10-3 to TRBJ1-6; no clear D. Germline V gene lookup returns CDR1 ENHRY and CDR2 SYGVKD. This CDR3 is 16 amino acids long. Deletions cut 0 bases from V and 5 bases from J, with 11 bases between. The CDR3 is CAISESARTNNSPLHF. The CDR3 DNA reads as TGTGCCATCAGTGAGTCGGCGAGAACTAATAATTCACCCCTCCACTTT.

CDR3 amino acids: CASSRTRDTDTQYF. CDR3 DNA sequence: TGTGCCAGCAGCCGGACTAGAGACACAGATACGCAGTATTTT. This rearrangement joins TRBV7-2 to TRBJ2-3; 7 bases are shared with TRBD2. The CDR3 sequence is 14 residues long. Germline CDR1 is SGHTA and CDR2 is FQGNSA. V dropped 5 bases and J dropped 2; count of bases not matched to a gene: 4.

The rearrangement uses TRBV4-1 and TRBJ2-2; D is unresolved. Germline V gene sequence: CDR1 MGHRA, CDR2 YSYEKL. This CDR3 is built from 13 residues. V lost 2 bases to trimming and J lost 8 bases, with 9 bases between them. The CDR3 loop is CASSQRVSGELFF. DNA of the CDR3: TGCGCCAGCAGCCAACGAGTTTCGGGGGAGCTGTTTTTT.

The rearrangement uses TRBV29-1 and TRBJ1-1, with a possible D match to TRBD1 (6 bases). The V end was cut by 3 bases, the J end by 4 bases, with 15 bases between. CDR1 is SQVTM and CDR2 is ANQGSEA in the germline V gene. The length of the CDR3 is 14 residues. CDR3 sequence: CSVEVQGRATEAFF. CDR3 nucleotide sequence: TGCAGCGTTGAGGTACAGGGTCGGGCCACTGAAGCTTTCTTT. Combining the CDR3 with reference TRBV29-1 and TRBJ1-1 gives the whole variable domain SAVISQKPSRDICQRGTSLTIQCQVDSQVTMMFWYRQQPGQSLTLIATANQGSEATYESGFVIDKFPISRPNLTFSTLTVSNMSPEDSSIYLCSVEVQGRATEAFFGQGTRLTVV.

Details on this clone: A junction boundary mismatches the germline segment, possibly from a read error. The CDR3 DNA reads as TGTTCCAGCAGCTTTATTAGAAGACAGGGGTGGATACACGAGCAGTACTTC. This codes for CSSSFIRRQGWIHEQYF. The chain has TRBV7-9 and TRBJ2-7; the match to TRBD1 covers 8 bases. CDR1 is SEHNR, CDR2 FQNEAQ, per germline (reference sequence). This CDR3 is 17 amino acids long. Using reference TRBV7-9 and TRBJ2-7 for the parts outside the CDR3, the full variable domain is DTGVSQNPRHKITKRGQNVTFRCDPISEHNRLYWYRQTLGQGPEFLTYFQNEAQLEKSRLLSDRFSAERPKGSFSTLEIQRTEQGDSAMYLCSSSFIRRQGWIHEQYFGPGTRLTVT.